The present T cell receptor (beta chain) was sequenced within a study of T cell responses to AZD1222 COVID-19 vaccine. Study conclusions and caveats: When two AZD1222 doses had been given, Spike-specific TCR breadth and depth rose. Seropositive status at baseline applied to only 5 to 7 AZD1222 recipients. Spike-wide vaccine-associated CD4 TCRs dominated at 160-218 and 743-854.

Repertoires were generated with immunoSEQ multiplex PCR, while TCRdb's copy carries only in-frame clones and drops some. The data show 98,000 or so clones, around nine tenths seen once. Note on this clone: Its antigen is still unknown.

The CDR3 is 16 residues long. Germline-derived CDR1 and CDR2 are KGHSH and LQKENI. V shed 3 bases, J shed 8 bases, and the junction held 12 bases outside the gene matches. This TCR was recovered from an adult who received the MenACWY meningococcal vaccine as a control. V and J are TRBV18 and TRBJ1-4; 7 bases map to TRBD1. This sample comprised peripheral blood, obtained 28 days after the second dose of the MenACWY control vaccine. The CDR3 protein is CASSPTGDRYKEKLFF. In DNA form, the CDR3 reads TGTGCCAGCTCACCTACAGGGGACCGTTATAAGGAAAAACTGTTTTTT.